The 16 T cell receptor beta chains reported below all come from one sample, sequenced in a study of T cell repertoires in cytomegalovirus infection. MiXCR was run by TCRdb on the reads, yielding one entry per CDR3 protein. The sample records 90,000 to 120,000 distinct CDR3 sequences, roughly a quarter being singletons. Sequenced: CD8+ T cells from PBMCs. The receptors stem from a human donor in good health (CMV status not recorded). Some clones in this sample may be carry-over from other donors' samples.

This clonotype was recorded many times. The rearrangement uses TRBV2 and TRBJ2-5; D gene ambiguous. The CDR3 is made up of 14 amino acids. Trimming cost V 3 bases and J 0 bases, with 8 bases left between them. Germline V lookup: CDR1 SNHLY, CDR2 FYNNEI. As DNA, the CDR3 is TGTGCCAGCAGTGACGGCCGATACCAAGAGACCCAGTACTTC. Translated: CASSDGRYQETQYF.

This clonotype was recorded many times. V usage is TRBV19 and J usage is TRBJ2-7; D unclear. The V gene lost 2 bases and the J gene lost 3 bases, with 11 bases spanning the gap. Germline-derived CDR1 and CDR2 are LNHDA and SQIVND (reference sequence). There are 14 residues in the CDR3. The CDR3, as DNA: TGTGCCAGTAGTATAATCGTCCATGACTACGAGCAGTACTTC. Protein: CASSIIVHDYEQYF.

This clonotype came up many times. V and J are TRBV5-6 and TRBJ2-3, with D perhaps TRBD2 (6 bases). The germline V and J ends were trimmed by 4 bases and 6 bases, with 18 bases remaining between them. The CDR3 has 15 amino acids. Germline V gene lookup returns CDR1 SGHDT and CDR2 YYEEEE. The DNA for the CDR3 is TGTGCCAGCAGCACCATGCGGGACCTCAGGGATACGCAGTATTTT. Translating it yields CASSTMRDLRDTQYF. Full variable domain (rest looked up from reference TRBV5-6 and TRBJ2-3): DAGVTQSPTHLIKTRGQQVTLRCSPKSGHDTVSWYQQALGQGPQFIFQYYEEEERQRGNFPDRFSGHQFPNYSSELNVNALLLGDSALYLCASSTMRDLRDTQYFGPGTRLTVL.

This clonotype was observed a handful of times. V usage is TRBV14 and J usage is TRBJ2-3, with 7 bases fitting TRBD2. Germline loops: CDR1 SGHDN, CDR2 FVKESK. The CDR3 consists of 16 residues. V gave up 0 bases and J gave up 8 bases; unmatched junction bases: 11. CDR3 sequence (DNA): TGTGCCAGCAGCCAAGAGCCGGGACTACCCACAAGTACGCAGTATTTT. Translation gives CASSQEPGLPTSTQYF.

This chain joins TRBV28 and TRBJ2-3; 7 positions agree with TRBD1. Trimming at V came to 7 bases and at J to 1 base, leaving 5 bases not matched to a gene. The CDR3 totals 14 residues. Germline lookup yields CDR1 MDHEN and CDR2 SYDVKM. The chain's CDR3 is CASTITGGTDTQYF. For the CDR3, the DNA is TGTGCCAGCACCATCACAGGGGGCACAGATACGCAGTATTTT.

This clonotype has only a few counts. J is TRBJ2-1 and V is TRBV7-2, with unresolved D. Germline CDR1 SGHTA, CDR2 FQGNSA. The CDR3 consists of 15 residues. V shed 5 bases and J shed 0 bases, with 11 bases lying between them. CDR3 in amino acids: CASSHLDASYNEQFF. CDR3 DNA: TGTGCCAGCAGCCACCTGGATGCCTCCTACAATGAGCAGTTCTTC. Supplemented by reference TRBV7-2 and TRBJ2-1, the full variable domain reads GAGVSQSPSNKVTEKGKDVELRCDPISGHTALYWYRQSLGQGLEFLIYFQGNSAPDKSGLPSDRFSAERTGGSVSTLTIQRTQQEDSAVYLCASSHLDASYNEQFFGPGTRLTVL.

V gene TRBV11-2 combines with J gene TRBJ1-6; no clear D gene. Trimming shortened V by 0 bases and J by 0 bases, and 6 bases separated the two germline ends. CDR1 and CDR2 from the germline V gene are SGHAT and FQNNGV. The CDR3 loop spans 16 amino acids. The CDR3 here is CASSLDLSSYNSPLHF. Here the CDR3 DNA reads TGTGCCAGCAGCTTAGATCTAAGCTCCTATAATTCACCCCTCCACTTT.

Only a few counts were recorded for this clonotype. The chain has TRBV28 and TRBJ1-2, with D tentatively TRBD1 (5 bases). In germline, CDR1 is MDHEN, CDR2 SYDVKM. The germline V and J ends were trimmed by 5 bases and 0 bases, with 10 bases remaining between them. The CDR3 consists of 14 residues. The CDR3 DNA sequence: TGTGCCAGCAGTGCAGGGTTTTCTAACTATGGCTACACCTTC. Translated, it gives CASSAGFSNYGYTF.

This chain links TRBV24-1 with TRBJ1-2; D gene unclear. The CDR3 consists of 12 residues. V gave up 0 bases and J gave up 7 bases, with 5 bases separating them. Germline assignment: CDR1 KGHDR and CDR2 SFDVKD. DNA of the CDR3: TGTGCCACCAGTGATTTGCAGTCTGGCTACACCTTC. Translation: CATSDLQSGYTF.

This clonotype was observed once. This rearrangement joins TRBV20-1 to TRBJ2-5; 10 positions match TRBD2. The V and J ends lost 6 bases and 4 bases, in that order; junction bases with no gene match: 11. The CDR3 is 15 residues long. CDR1 and CDR2 (germline): DFQATT, SNEGSKA (reference sequence). In nucleotides, the CDR3 is TGCAGTGCCCCTCCCGAGCGGGAGGGCCTAGAGACCCAGTACTTC. It specifies CSAPPEREGLETQYF.

The sample holds many counts of this clonotype. V usage is TRBV7-8 and J usage is TRBJ2-5; 10 bases align to TRBD1. This CDR3 contains 15 residues. Germline V lookup: CDR1 SGHVS, CDR2 FQNEAQ. The V segment lost 5 bases and the J segment 5 bases; nucleotides outside the gene matches: 8. Here the CDR3 DNA reads TGTGCCAGCAGCCCTCCAGGGACAGGGGTTGAGACCCAGTACTTC. This gives the protein CASSPPGTGVETQYF.

The J gene is TRBJ1-1, the V gene TRBV20-1; tentatively, D is TRBD1 (6 bases). Germline values: CDR1 DFQATT, CDR2 SNEGSKA (reference sequence). This CDR3 region has 16 residues. The V gene lost 1 base and the J gene lost 4 bases, with 19 bases spanning the gap. The DNA of the CDR3 is TGCAGTGCTAGAGGGGGCACAGGGCCTCAGGGCACTGAAGCTTTCTTT. Translated, it gives CSARGGTGPQGTEAFF.

This chain connects TRBV4-2 to TRBJ2-7, with 9 positions matching TRBD1. With 0 bases clipped from V and 3 bases from J, the junction kept 6 bases outside the gene matches. Germline V gene lookup returns CDR1 LGHNA and CDR2 YNFKEQ. The CDR3 runs 16 residues. The DNA for the CDR3 is TGTGCCAGCAGCCAAGAGGCGGGACAGGGACTCTACGAGCAGTACTTC. Protein sequence: CASSQEAGQGLYEQYF.

There are many counts of this clonotype. V gene TRBV7-8 combines with J gene TRBJ2-7; D unclear. Trimming pared 1 base from V and 2 bases from J, leaving 15 bases between. The CDR3 loop spans 16 amino acids. From germline, CDR1 is SGHVS and CDR2 FQNEAQ. The CDR3: CASSLGAGNFPYEQYF. CDR3 nucleotides: TGTGCCAGCAGCTTAGGGGCCGGTAACTTTCCCTACGAGCAGTACTTC.

The chain combines TRBV7-9 with TRBJ2-7; 12 bases line up with TRBD1. The V segment lost 5 bases and the J segment 6 bases; nucleotides outside the gene matches: 8. The germline V gene has CDR1 SEHNR and CDR2 FQNEAQ (reference sequence). This CDR3 contains 15 residues. The CDR3: CASSPSGTGGGEQYF. In DNA form, the CDR3 reads TGTGCCAGCAGCCCCTCCGGGACAGGGGGCGGCGAGCAGTACTTC.

This clonotype was observed many times. The chain joins TRBV7-3 to TRBJ2-3, with D tentatively TRBD1 (6 bases). V was clipped by 6 bases and J by 6 bases, with 13 bases between them. Germline lookup yields CDR1 SGHTA and CDR2 FQGTGA. The CDR3 runs 13 residues. The CDR3 sequence is CASSRGSGDTQYF. The CDR3 DNA is TGTGCCAGCAGTAGGGGGAGTGGCGATACGCAGTATTTT. Using reference TRBV7-3 and TRBJ2-3 for the parts outside the CDR3, the full variable domain is GAGVSQTPSNKVTEKGKYVELRCDPISGHTALYWYRQSLGQGPEFLIYFQGTGAADDSGLPNDRFFAVRPEGSVSTLKIQRTERGDSAVYLCASSRGSGDTQYFGPGTRLTVL.